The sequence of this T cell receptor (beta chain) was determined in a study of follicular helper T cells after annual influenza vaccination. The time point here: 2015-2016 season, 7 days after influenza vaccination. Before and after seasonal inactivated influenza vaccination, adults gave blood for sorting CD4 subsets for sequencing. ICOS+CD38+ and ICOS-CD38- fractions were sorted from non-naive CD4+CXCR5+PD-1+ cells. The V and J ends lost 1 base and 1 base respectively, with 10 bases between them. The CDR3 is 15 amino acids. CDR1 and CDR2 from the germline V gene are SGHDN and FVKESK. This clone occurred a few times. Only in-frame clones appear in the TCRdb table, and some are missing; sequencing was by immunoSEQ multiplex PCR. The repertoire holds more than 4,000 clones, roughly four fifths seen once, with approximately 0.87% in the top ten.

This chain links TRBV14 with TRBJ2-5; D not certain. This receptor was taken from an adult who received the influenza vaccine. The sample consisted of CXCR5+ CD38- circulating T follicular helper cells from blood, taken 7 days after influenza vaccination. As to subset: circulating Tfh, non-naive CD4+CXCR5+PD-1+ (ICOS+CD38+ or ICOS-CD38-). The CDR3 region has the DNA TGTGCCAGCAGCCAAGTATTTTCGGCCCAAGAGACCCAGTACTTC. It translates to CASSQVFSAQETQYF.